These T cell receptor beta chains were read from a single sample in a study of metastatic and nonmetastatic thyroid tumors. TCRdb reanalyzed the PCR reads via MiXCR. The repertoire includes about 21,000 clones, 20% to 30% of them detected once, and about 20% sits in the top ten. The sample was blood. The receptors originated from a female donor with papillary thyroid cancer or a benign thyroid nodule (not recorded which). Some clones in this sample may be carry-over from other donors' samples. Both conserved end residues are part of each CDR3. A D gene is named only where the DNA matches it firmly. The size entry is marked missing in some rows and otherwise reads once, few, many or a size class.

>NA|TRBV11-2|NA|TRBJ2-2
CASRPPCGGTGELFF
TGTGCCAGCAGGCCTCCCTGTGGGGGCACCGGGGAGCTGTTTTTT
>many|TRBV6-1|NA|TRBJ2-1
CASSTTGTGYNEQFF
TGTGCCAGCAGCACGACCGGGACTGGGTACAATGAGCAGTTCTTC
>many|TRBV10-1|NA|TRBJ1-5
CASRTRVSNQPQHF
TGCGCCAGCAGGACACGGGTTAGCAATCAGCCCCAGCATTTT
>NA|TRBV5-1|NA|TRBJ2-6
CARSLVGTGNSGAKVLTF
TGCGCCCGCAGCTTGGTGGGGACTGGGAACTCTGGGGCCAAAGTCCTGACTTTC
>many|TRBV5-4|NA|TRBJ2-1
CASSLEGGGGHFYNEQFF
TGTGCCAGCAGCTTGGAGGGAGGTGGGGGTCATTTTTACAATGAGCAGTTCTTC
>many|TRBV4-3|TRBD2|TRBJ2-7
CASSLRGGLAGAADYEQYF
TGCGCCAGCAGCCTACGAGGAGGACTAGCGGGAGCAGCCGATTACGAGCAGTACTTC
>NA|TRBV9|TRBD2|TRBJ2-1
CASSVGGLAINEQFF
TGTGCCAGCAGCGTAGGGGGACTAGCAATCAATGAGCAGTTCTTC
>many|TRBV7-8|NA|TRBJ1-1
CASRARGRNTEAFF
TGTGCCAGCAGGGCTCGCGGGAGGAACACTGAAGCTTTCTTT
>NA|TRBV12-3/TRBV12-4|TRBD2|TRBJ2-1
CASSNLAGLGGQFF
TGTGCCAGCAGCAACTTAGCGGGACTAGGAGGGCAGTTCTTC
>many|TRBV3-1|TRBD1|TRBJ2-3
CASSQDGTGTDTQYF
TGTGCCAGCAGCCAAGATGGGACAGGGACAGATACGCAGTATTTT
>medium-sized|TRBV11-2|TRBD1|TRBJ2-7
CASSRGGAQGGYEQYF
TGTGCCAGCAGCCGAGGGGGTGCACAGGGGGGTTACGAGCAGTACTTC
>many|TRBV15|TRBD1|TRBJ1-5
CATSRATGTGLQPQHF
TGTGCCACCAGCAGAGCTACCGGGACAGGGCTTCAGCCCCAGCATTTT
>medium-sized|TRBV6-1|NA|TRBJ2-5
CASSPRTETQYF
TGTGCCAGCAGTCCCCGGACGGAGACCCAGTACTTC
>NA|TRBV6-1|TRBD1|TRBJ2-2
CASRGWGDRLSGELFF
TGTGCCAGCAGGGGATGGGGGGACAGGCTATCAGGGGAGCTGTTTTTT
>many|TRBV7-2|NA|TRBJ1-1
CASSLFTEAFF
TGTGCCAGCAGCTTGTTCACTGAAGCTTTCTTT
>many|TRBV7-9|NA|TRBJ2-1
CASSRQSGRRNEQFF
TGTGCCAGCAGCCGCCAATCCGGGCGCCGCAATGAGCAGTTCTTC
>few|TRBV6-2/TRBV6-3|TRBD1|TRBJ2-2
CASSTGVETGELFF
TGTGCCAGCAGTACAGGGGTGGAAACCGGGGAGCTGTTTTTT
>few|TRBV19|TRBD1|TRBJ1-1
CASSIGTGNKAFF
TGTGCCAGTAGTATCGGGACAGGGAATAAAGCTTTCTTT
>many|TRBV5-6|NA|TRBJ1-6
CASSFARSSYNSPLHF
TGTGCCAGCAGCTTCGCCCGAAGCTCCTATAATTCACCCCTCCACTTT
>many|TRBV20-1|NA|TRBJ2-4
CSVVDLGSVIQYF
TGCTCGGTCGTGGATCTAGGGTCGGTCATTCAGTACTTC
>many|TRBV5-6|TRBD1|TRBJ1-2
CASSPGQGTNYGYTF
TGTGCCAGCAGCCCTGGACAGGGGACGAACTATGGCTACACCTTC
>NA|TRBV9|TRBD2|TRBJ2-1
CASSTREARFHNEQFF
TGTGCCAGCAGCACCCGGGAGGCCAGGTTCCACAATGAGCAGTTCTTC
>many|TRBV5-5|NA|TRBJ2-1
CASSSAIGNNEQFF
TGTGCCAGCAGCTCGGCGATCGGTAACAATGAGCAGTTCTTC
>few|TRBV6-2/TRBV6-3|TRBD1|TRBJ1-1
CASSRTGNTEAFF
TGTGCCAGCAGCCGGACAGGGAATACTGAAGCTTTCTTT
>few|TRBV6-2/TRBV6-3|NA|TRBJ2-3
CASSLEVTDTQYF
TGTGCCAGCAGTTTAGAGGTCACAGATACGCAGTATTTT
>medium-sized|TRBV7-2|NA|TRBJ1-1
CASSPRSHNTEAFF
TGTGCCAGCAGCCCTAGATCCCACAACACTGAAGCTTTCTTT
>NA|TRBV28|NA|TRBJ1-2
CATGGRDYGYTF
TGTGCCACAGGAGGTCGAGACTATGGCTACACCTTC
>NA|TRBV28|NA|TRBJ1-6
CASVRDSTNSPLHF
TGTGCCAGCGTTCGCGACAGTACGAATTCACCCCTCCACTTT
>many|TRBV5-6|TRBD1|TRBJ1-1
CASSWMGQGAEAFF
TGTGCCAGCAGCTGGATGGGCCAGGGGGCGGAAGCTTTCTTT
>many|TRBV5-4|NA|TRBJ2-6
CASSIDRSGANVLTF
TGTGCCAGCAGCATCGACAGGTCTGGGGCCAACGTCCTGACTTTC
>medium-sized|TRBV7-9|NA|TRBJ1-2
CASSLDRPANYGYTF
TGTGCCAGCAGCTTAGACAGACCAGCTAACTATGGCTACACCTTC
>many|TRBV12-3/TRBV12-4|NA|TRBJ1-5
CASSSREQPQHF
TGTGCCAGCAGCTCCAGGGAACAGCCCCAGCATTTT
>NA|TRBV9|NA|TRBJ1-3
CASSVEGPVSGNTIYF
TGTGCCAGCAGCGTAGAAGGGCCAGTCTCTGGAAACACCATATATTTT
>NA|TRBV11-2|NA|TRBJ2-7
CASSSRTSSYEQYF
TGTGCCAGCAGCTCACGAACGAGCTCCTACGAGCAGTACTTC
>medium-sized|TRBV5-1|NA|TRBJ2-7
CASSPPGISEQYF
TGCGCCAGCAGCCCGCCGGGGATTTCCGAGCAGTACTTC
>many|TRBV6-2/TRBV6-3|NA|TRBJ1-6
CAGGRGLNSPLHF
TGTGCCGGGGGACGGGGTTTGAATTCACCCCTCCACTTT
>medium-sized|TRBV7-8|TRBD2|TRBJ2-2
CASSLERGGANTGELFF
TGTGCCAGCAGCTTAGAGCGGGGGGGCGCGAACACCGGGGAGCTGTTTTTT
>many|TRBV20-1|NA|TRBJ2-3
CSARAMGVASTDTQYF
TGCAGTGCTAGAGCGATGGGGGTTGCTAGCACAGATACGCAGTATTTT
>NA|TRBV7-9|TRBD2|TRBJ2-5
CASSPTSGGEETQYF
TGTGCCAGCAGCCCGACTAGCGGAGGGGAAGAGACCCAGTACTTC
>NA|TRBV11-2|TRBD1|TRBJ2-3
CASSLDRSRGTDTQYF
TGTGCCAGCAGCCTGGACAGGTCGAGGGGCACAGATACGCAGTATTTT
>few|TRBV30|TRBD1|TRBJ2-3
CAWIAGGASDTQYF
TGTGCCTGGATTGCAGGGGGTGCGTCGGATACGCAGTATTTT
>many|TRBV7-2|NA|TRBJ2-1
CASSLGQGPYNEQFF
TGTGCCAGCAGCTTAGGCCAGGGCCCCTACAATGAGCAGTTCTTC
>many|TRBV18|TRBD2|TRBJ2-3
CASSPPTSGGAGDTQYF
TGTGCCAGCTCACCACCCACTAGCGGGGGGGCCGGAGATACGCAGTATTTT
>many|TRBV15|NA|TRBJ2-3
CATSRDLGGRGTQYF
TGTGCCACCAGCAGAGATCTAGGGGGGCGGGGTACGCAGTATTTT
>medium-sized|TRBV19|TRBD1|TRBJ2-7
CASKDAGTASYEQYF
TGTGCCAGTAAAGATGCCGGGACAGCCTCCTACGAGCAGTACTTC
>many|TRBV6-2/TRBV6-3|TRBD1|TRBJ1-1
CASSRQGRAFF
TGTGCCAGCAGCCGACAGGGACGCGCTTTCTTT
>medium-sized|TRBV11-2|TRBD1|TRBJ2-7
CASYRGDEQYF
TGTGCCAGCTACAGGGGCGACGAGCAGTACTTC
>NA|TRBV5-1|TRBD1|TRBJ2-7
CASSYEGQGISPTYEQYF
TGCGCCAGCAGCTACGAGGGACAGGGGATATCACCTACTTACGAGCAGTACTTC
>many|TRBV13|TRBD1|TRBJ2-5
CASSSGQVQETQYF
TGTGCCAGCAGCTCGGGACAGGTACAAGAGACCCAGTACTTC
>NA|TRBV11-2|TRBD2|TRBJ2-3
CASSLVAGGPADTQYF
TGTGCCAGCAGCTTAGTAGCGGGAGGGCCTGCAGATACGCAGTATTTT
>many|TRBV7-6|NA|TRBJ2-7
CASSPYRIAYEQYF
TGTGCCAGCAGCCCCTACAGGATTGCCTACGAGCAGTACTTC
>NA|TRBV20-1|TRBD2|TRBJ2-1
CSASGTSGNNEQFF
TGCAGTGCTAGCGGGACTAGCGGTAACAATGAGCAGTTCTTC
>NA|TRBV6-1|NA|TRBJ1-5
CASTRTGTGGQPQHF
TGTGCCAGCACCCGAACCGGGACGGGGGGTCAGCCCCAGCATTTT
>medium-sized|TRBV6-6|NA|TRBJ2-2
CASSYSRGVGTGELFF
TGTGCCAGCAGTTACTCTAGGGGGGTAGGCACCGGGGAGCTGTTTTTT